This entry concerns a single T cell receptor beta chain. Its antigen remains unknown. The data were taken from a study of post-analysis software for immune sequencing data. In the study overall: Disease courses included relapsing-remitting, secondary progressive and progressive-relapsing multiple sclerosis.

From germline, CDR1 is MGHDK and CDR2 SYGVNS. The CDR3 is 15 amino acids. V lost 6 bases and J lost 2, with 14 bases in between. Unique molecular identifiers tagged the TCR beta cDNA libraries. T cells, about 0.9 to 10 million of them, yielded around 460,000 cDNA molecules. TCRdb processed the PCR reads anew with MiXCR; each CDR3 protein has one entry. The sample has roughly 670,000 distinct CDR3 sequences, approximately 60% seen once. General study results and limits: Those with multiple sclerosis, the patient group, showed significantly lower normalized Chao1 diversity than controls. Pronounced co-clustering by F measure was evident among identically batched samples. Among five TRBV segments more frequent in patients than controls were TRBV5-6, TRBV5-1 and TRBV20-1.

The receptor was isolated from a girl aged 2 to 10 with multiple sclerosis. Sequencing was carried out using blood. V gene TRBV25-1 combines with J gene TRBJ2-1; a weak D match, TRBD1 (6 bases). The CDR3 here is CASSDTGSPYNEQFF. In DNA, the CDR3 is TGTGCCAGCAGCGATACAGGGTCCCCCTACAATGAGCAGTTCTTC. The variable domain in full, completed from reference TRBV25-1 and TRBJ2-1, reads EADIYQTPRYLVIGTGKKITLECSQTMGHDKMYWYQQDPGMELHLIHYSYGVNSTEKGDLSSESTVSRIRTEHFPLTLESARPSHTSQYLCASSDTGSPYNEQFFGPGTRLTVL.